Below, 3 T cell receptor beta chains from the same sample are listed, as sequenced in a study of shared clonotypes between healthy human individuals. The assay was immunoSEQ multiplex PCR, and TCRdb's table has in-frame clones only and misses some. The table lists some 2 million clones, over 85% of them singletons. Only CD45RO-negative cells positively selected for CCR7 counted as naive CD8 cells, so terminally differentiated effector memory CD45RA+ cells were excluded. Sequencing was carried out using naive CD8+ T cells sorted from blood. These receptors all come from a man aged 18 to 35 in good health.

The genes are TRBV5-6 and TRBJ1-4; no clear D. V lost 0 bases and J 8 bases, leaving 11 bases between the germline ends. The CDR3 spans 14 residues. Germline lookup yields CDR1 SGHDT and CDR2 YYEEEE. The CDR3 DNA reads as TGTGCCAGCAGCTTGGCCCAAACGCCAGAAAAACTGTTTTTT. Encoded protein: CASSLAQTPEKLFF.

The chain joins TRBV2 to TRBJ2-2; D could derive from TRBD1 or TRBD2 (5 bases each). V was pared by 8 bases and J by 4 bases, with 8 bases between. The CDR3 has 12 residues. Germline values: CDR1 SNHLY, CDR2 FYNNEI. This CDR3 reads CASSGTTGELFF. CDR3 nucleotides: TGTGCCAGCTCTGGGACCACCGGGGAGCTGTTTTTT. Filled out from reference TRBV2 and TRBJ2-2, the complete variable domain reads EPEVTQTPSHQVTQMGQEVILRCVPISNHLYFYWYRQILGQKVEFLVSFYNNEISEKSEIFDDQFSVERPDGSNFTLKIRSTKLEDSAMYFCASSGTTGELFFGEGSRLTVL.

The gene calls are TRBV4-1 and TRBJ1-2; no clear D. CDR1 is MGHRA, CDR2 YSYEKL, per germline. The germline V and J ends were trimmed by 1 base and 4 bases, with 13 bases remaining between them. This CDR3 region has 15 residues. The chain's CDR3 is CASSQGQTNFYGYTF. CDR3 coding DNA: TGCGCCAGCAGCCAAGGGCAGACAAACTTCTATGGCTACACCTTC.